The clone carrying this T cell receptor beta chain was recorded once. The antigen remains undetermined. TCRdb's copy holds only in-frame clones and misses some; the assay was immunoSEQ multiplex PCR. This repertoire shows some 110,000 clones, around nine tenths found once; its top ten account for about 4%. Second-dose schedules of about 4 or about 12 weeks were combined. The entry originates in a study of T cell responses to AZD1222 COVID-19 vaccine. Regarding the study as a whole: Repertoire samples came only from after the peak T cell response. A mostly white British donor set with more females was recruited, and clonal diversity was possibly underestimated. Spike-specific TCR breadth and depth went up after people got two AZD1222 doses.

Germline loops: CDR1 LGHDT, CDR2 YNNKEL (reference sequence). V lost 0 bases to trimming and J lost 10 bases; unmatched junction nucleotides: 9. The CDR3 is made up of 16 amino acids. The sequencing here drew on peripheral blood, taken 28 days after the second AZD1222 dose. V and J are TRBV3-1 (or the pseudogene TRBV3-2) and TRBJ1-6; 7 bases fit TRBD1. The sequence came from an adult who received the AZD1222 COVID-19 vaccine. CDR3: CASSQEYPGGSSPLHF. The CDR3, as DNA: TGTGCCAGCAGCCAAGAATACCCAGGGGGAAGCTCACCCCTCCACTTT.